The clone carrying this T cell receptor beta chain has only a few counts. Antigen specificity is unknown. Individual cDNA molecules each received unique molecular identifiers attached to them. TCRdb reprocessed the 5' RACE reads with MiXCR, giving one entry per CDR3 protein. The sample records roughly 86,000 distinct CDR3 sequences, less than 8% being singletons. The sample is drawn from a study of early T cells in non-severe SARS-CoV-2 infection. Whole-study context: Sequenced bulk RNA came from whole blood that was unsorted, and chains were unpaired.

General study results and limits: VDJdb matches were skewed toward anti-spike CD8 T cell responses.

V dropped 4 bases and J dropped 2; count of bases not matched to a gene: 4. CDR3 size: 15 residues. Germline CDR1 reads SGHNT; CDR2 reads YYREEE (reference sequence). The sequenced material came from whole blood. This chain uses TRBV5-4 with TRBJ2-5, with 11 bases matching TRBD2. The sequence derives from an adult who was a healthcare worker with PCR-confirmed SARS-CoV-2 infection or an uninfected control (not recorded which). CDR3 sequence: CASSQTSGTQETQYF. As DNA, the CDR3 is TGTGCCAGCAGCCAGACTAGCGGGACACAAGAGACCCAGTACTTC.